This TCR beta chain appears in the sequencing data of a study of technical replicates of blood from a few donors. Profiling relied on immunoSEQ multiplex PCR, and the TCRdb table lists in-frame clones only, not all of them. The sample yields about 76,000 clones, 86% seen once. CDR1 is MNHEY, CDR2 SVGAGI, per germline. The CDR3 has 14 amino acids. V was trimmed by 5 bases and J by 8 bases, leaving 15 bases between them. The sample was PBMCs. This clonotype originated in a human donor in good health. Some clones in this sample may be carry-over from other donors' samples. The chain uses TRBV6-5 and TRBJ1-4; TRBD1 is a possible D gene (5 bases). The CDR3 is CASSVGGMGEKLFF. CDR3 DNA: TGTGCCAGCAGTGTGGGGGGAATGGGAGAAAAACTGTTTTTT.